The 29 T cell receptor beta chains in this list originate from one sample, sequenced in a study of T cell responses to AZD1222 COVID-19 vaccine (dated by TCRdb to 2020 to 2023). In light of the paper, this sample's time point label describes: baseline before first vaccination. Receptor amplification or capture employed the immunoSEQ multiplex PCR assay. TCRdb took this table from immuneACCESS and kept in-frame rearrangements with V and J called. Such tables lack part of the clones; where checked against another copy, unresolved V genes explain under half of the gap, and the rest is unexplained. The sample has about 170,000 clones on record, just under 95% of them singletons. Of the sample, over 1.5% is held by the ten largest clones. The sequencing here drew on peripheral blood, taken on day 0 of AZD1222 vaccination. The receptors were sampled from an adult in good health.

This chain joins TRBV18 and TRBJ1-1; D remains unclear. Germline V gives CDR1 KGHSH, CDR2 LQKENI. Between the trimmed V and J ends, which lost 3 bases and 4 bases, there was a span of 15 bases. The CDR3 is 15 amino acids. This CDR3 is CASSPDLGRATEAFF. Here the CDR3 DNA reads TGTGCCAGCTCACCGGACCTGGGGAGGGCCACTGAAGCTTTCTTT.

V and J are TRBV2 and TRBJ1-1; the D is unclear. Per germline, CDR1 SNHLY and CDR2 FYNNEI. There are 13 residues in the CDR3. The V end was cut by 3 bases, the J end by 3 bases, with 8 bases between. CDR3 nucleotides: TGTGCCAGCAGTGACATCGGTTACACTGAAGCTTTCTTT. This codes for CASSDIGYTEAFF.

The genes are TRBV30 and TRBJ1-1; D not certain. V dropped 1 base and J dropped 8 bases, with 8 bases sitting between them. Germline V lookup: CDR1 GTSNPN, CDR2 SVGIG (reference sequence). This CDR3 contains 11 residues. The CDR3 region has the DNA TGTGCCTGGAGTGAAGTGGGAGAAGCTTTCTTT. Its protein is CAWSEVGEAFF. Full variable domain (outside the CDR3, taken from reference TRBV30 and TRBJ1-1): SQTIHQWPATLVQPVGSPLSLECTVEGTSNPNLYWYRQAAGRGLQLLFYSVGIGQISSEVPQNLSASRPQDRQFILSSKKLLLSDSGFYLCAWSEVGEAFFGQGTRLTVV.

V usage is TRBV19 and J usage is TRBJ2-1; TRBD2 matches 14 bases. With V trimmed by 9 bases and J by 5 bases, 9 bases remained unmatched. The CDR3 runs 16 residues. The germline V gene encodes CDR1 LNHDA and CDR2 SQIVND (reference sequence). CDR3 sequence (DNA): TGTGCCAGCCGAACCCCGGGACTAGCGGGAGACAATGAGCAGTTCTTC. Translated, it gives CASRTPGLAGDNEQFF.

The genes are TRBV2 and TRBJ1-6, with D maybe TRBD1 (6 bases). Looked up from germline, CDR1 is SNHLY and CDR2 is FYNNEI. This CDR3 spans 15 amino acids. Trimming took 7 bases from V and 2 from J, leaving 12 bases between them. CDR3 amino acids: CASKGERTYNSPLHF. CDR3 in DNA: TGTGCCAGCAAGGGGGAACGGACCTATAATTCACCCCTCCACTTT.

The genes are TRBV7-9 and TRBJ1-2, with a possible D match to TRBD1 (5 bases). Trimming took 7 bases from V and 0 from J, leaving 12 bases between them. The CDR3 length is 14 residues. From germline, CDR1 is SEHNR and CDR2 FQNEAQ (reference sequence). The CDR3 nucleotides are TGTGCCAGCAACCGGGGCGAAGCTAACTATGGCTACACCTTC. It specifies CASNRGEANYGYTF.

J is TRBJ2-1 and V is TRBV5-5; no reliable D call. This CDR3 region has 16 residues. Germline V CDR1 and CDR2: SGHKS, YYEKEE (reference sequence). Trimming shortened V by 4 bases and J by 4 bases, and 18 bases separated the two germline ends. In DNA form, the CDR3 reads TGTGCCAGCAGCCCACTTGCCGTTCTATCATACAATGAGCAGTTCTTC. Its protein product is CASSPLAVLSYNEQFF.

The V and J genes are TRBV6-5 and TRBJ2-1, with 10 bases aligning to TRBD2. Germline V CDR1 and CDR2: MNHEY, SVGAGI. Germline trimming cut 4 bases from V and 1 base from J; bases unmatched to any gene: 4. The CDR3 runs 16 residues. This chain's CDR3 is CASSLGLAASYNEQFF. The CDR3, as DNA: TGTGCCAGCAGTTTAGGACTAGCGGCGTCCTACAATGAGCAGTTCTTC.

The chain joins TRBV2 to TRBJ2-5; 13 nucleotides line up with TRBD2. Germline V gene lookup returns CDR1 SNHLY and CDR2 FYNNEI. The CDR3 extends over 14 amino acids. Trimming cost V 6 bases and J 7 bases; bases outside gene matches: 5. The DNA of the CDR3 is TGTGCCAGCAGGGGGACTAGCGGGAAGGGGACCCAGTACTTC. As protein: CASRGTSGKGTQYF.

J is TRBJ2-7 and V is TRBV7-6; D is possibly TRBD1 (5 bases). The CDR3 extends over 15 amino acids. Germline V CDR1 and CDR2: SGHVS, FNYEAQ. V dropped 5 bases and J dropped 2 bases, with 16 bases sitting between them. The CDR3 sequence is CASSPGRVDPYEQYF. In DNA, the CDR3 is TGTGCCAGCAGCCCTGGCAGGGTGGATCCCTACGAGCAGTACTTC.

CDR3 protein: CASSLGSGTGDYGYTF. The CDR3 DNA reads TGCGCCAGCAGCTTGGGATCAGGGACAGGGGACTATGGCTACACCTTC. The chain is built from TRBV5-1 and TRBJ1-2; the match to TRBD1 covers 10 bases. With 0 bases clipped from V and 3 bases from J, the junction kept 5 bases outside the gene matches. CDR1 is SGHRS, CDR2 YFSETQ, per germline. This CDR3 is 16 amino acids long.

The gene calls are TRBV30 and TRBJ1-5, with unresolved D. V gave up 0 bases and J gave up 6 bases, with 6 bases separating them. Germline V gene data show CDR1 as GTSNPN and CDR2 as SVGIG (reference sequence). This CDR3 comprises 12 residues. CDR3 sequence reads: CAWSVPPQPQHF. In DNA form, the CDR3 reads TGTGCCTGGAGTGTACCCCCTCAGCCCCAGCATTTT.

CDR3 loop: CASSPWEGNTIYF. CDR3 nucleotides: TGTGCCAGCAGTCCTTGGGAAGGAAACACCATATATTTT. The J gene is TRBJ1-3, the V gene TRBV27, with no clear D. The CDR3 has 13 amino acids. V was clipped by 5 bases and J by 4 bases, with 9 bases between them. The germline V gene encodes CDR1 MNHEY and CDR2 SMNVEV (reference sequence).

The CDR3 protein is CASSLEGVRADTQYF. The DNA for the CDR3 is TGTGCCAGCAGCTTAGAAGGGGTGAGGGCAGATACGCAGTATTTT. J is TRBJ2-3 and V is TRBV7-9; D is tentatively TRBD1 or TRBD2 (5 bases each). The CDR3 length is 15 residues. Germline-derived CDR1 and CDR2 are SEHNR and FQNEAQ (reference sequence). V was shortened by 1 base and J by 4 bases, with 12 bases between the two germline ends.

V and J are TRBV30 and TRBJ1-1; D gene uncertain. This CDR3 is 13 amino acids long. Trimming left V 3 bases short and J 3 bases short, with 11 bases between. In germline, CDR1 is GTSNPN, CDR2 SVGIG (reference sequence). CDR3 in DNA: TGTGCCTGGAGCGCTGAGTGGGACACTGAAGCTTTCTTT. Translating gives CAWSAEWDTEAFF.

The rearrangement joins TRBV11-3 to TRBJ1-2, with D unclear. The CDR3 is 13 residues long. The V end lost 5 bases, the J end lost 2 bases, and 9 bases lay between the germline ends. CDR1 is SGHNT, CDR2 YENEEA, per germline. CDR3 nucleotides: TGTGCCAGCAGCCTCGGGCCGAACTATGGCTACACCTTC. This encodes CASSLGPNYGYTF.

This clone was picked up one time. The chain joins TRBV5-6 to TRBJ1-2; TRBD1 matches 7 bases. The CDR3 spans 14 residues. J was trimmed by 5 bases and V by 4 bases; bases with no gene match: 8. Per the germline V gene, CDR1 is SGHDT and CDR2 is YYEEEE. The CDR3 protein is CASSRAGTVYGYTF. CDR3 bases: TGTGCCAGCAGCCGCGCCGGGACAGTTTATGGCTACACCTTC.

CDR3 residues: CSVEDPYKGTGELFF. The CDR3 DNA reads as TGCAGCGTTGAAGATCCCTACAAGGGCACCGGGGAGCTGTTTTTT. The chain links TRBV29-1 to TRBJ2-2; D not certain. V dropped 0 bases and J dropped 4 bases, with 12 bases sitting between them. The germline CDR1 and CDR2 sequences are SQVTM and ANQGSEA. CDR3 length equals 15 residues.

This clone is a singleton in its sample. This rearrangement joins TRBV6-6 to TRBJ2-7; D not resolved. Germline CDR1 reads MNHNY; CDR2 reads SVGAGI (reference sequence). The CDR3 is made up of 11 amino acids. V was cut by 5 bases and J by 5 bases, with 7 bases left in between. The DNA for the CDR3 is TGTGCCAGCAGTACAGTCCACGAGCAGTACTTC. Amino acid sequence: CASSTVHEQYF.

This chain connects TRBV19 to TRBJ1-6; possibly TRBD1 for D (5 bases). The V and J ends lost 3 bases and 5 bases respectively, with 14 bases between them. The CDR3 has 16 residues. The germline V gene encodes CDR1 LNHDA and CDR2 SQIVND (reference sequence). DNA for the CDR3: TGTGCCAGTAGTATTCAAAGTAGGGGTAATAATTCACCCCTCCACTTT. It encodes CASSIQSRGNNSPLHF.

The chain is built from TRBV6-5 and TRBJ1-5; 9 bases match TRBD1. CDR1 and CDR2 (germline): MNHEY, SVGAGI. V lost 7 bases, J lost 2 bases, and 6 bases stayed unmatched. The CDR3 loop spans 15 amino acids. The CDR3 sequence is CASTQDRGGNQPQHF. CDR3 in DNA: TGTGCCAGCACCCAGGACAGGGGAGGCAATCAGCCCCAGCATTTT.

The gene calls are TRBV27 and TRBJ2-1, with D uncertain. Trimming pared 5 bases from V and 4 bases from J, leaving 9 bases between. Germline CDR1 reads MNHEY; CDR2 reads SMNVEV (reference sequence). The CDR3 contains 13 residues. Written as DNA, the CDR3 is TGTGCCAGCAGTACTCGATCGTACAATGAGCAGTTCTTC. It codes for CASSTRSYNEQFF.

DNA for the CDR3: TGTGCCAGCAGTCCGGGACTAGAGCTCTCCTACGAGCAGTACTTC. Translating it yields CASSPGLELSYEQYF. This rearrangement joins TRBV28 to TRBJ2-7, with 8 bases that match TRBD2. This CDR3 has 15 amino acids. The V gene's germline CDR1 is MDHEN and CDR2 SYDVKM. V gave up 5 bases and J gave up 0 bases; unmatched junction bases: 6.

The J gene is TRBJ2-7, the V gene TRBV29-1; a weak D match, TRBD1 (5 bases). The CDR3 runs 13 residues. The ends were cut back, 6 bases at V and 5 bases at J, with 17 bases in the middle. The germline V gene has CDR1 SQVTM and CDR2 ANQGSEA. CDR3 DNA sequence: TGCAGCGTCCTTTGGGGCTCCTCTCACGAGCAGTACTTC. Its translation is CSVLWGSSHEQYF.

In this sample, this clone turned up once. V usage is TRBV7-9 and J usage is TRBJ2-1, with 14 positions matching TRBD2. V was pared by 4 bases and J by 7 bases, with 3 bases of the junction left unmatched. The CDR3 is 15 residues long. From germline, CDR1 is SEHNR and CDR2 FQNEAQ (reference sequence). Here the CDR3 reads CASSSGLAGGNEQFF. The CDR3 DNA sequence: TGTGCCAGCAGCTCCGGACTAGCGGGAGGTAATGAGCAGTTCTTC.

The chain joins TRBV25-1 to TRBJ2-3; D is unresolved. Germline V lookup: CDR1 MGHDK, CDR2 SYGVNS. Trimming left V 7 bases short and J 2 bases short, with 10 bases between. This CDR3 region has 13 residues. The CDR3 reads CASKTDYTDTQYF. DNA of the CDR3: TGTGCCAGCAAAACCGATTACACAGATACGCAGTATTTT. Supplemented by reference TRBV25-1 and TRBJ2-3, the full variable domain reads EADIYQTPRYLVIGTGKKITLECSQTMGHDKMYWYQQDPGMELHLIHYSYGVNSTEKGDLSSESTVSRIRTEHFPLTLESARPSHTSQYLCASKTDYTDTQYFGPGTRLTVL.

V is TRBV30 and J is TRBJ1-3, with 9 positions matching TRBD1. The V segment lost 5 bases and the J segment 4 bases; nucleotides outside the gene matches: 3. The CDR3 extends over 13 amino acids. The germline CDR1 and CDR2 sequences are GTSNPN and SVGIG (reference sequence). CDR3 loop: CAWGTGNGNTIYF. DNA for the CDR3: TGTGCCTGGGGGACAGGGAACGGAAACACCATATATTTT. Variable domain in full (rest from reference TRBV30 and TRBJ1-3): SQTIHQWPATLVQPVGSPLSLECTVEGTSNPNLYWYRQAAGRGLQLLFYSVGIGQISSEVPQNLSASRPQDRQFILSSKKLLLSDSGFYLCAWGTGNGNTIYFGEGSWLTVV.

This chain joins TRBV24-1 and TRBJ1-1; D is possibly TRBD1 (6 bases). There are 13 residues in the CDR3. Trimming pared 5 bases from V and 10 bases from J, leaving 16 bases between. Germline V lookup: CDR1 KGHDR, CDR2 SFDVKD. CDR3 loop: CATSALDSLGAFF. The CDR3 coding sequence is TGTGCCACCAGTGCCTTGGACAGTCTCGGAGCTTTCTTT.

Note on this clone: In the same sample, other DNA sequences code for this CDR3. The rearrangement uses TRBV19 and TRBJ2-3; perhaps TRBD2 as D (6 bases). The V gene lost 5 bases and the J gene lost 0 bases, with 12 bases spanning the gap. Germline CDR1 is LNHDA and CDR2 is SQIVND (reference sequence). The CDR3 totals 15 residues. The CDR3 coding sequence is TGTGCCAGTAGTCTACTAGCAGCTAGCACAGATACGCAGTATTTT. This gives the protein CASSLLAASTDTQYF.